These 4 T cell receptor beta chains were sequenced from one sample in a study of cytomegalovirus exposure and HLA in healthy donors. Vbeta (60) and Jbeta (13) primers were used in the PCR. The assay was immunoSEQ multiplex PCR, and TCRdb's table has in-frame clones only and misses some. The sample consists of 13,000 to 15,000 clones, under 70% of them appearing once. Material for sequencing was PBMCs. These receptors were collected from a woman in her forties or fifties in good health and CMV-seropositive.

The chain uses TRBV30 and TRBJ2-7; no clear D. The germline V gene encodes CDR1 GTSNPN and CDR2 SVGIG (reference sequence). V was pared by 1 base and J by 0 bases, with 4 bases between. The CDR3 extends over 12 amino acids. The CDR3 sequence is CAWSDGSYEQYF. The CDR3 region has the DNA TGTGCCTGGAGTGACGGCTCCTACGAGCAGTACTTC.

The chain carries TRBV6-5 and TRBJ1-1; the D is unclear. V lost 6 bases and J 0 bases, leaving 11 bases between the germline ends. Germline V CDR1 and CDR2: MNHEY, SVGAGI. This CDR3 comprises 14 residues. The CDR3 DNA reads TGTGCCAGCAGCCCCGACAACCTGAACACTGAAGCTTTCTTT. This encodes CASSPDNLNTEAFF.

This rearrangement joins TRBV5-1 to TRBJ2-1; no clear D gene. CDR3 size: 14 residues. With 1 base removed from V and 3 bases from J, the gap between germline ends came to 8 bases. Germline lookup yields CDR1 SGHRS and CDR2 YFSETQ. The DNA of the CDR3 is TGCGCCAGCAGCTTGAATTCAGGCTACAATGAGCAGTTCTTC. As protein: CASSLNSGYNEQFF.

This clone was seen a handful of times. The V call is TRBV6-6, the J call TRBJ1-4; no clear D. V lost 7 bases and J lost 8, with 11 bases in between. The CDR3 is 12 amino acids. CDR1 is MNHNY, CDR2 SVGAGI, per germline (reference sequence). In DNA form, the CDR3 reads TGTGCCAGCATGGTTCGAGGGGAAAAACTGTTTTTT. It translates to CASMVRGEKLFF.